This TCR beta chain was identified during a study of blood T cell repertoires in COVID-19 (TCRdb year 2020). A note on the overall study: Samples from collaborators originated in the United States, Italy and Spain and spanned both the acute and convalescent phases of COVID-19. The prospective study material was composed of cDNA or gDNA derived from T cells, B-cell-depleted T cells, or PBMCs. Deeply sampled blood TCRbeta repertoires from subjects exposed to, actively infected with, or recovered from COVID-19 were included in the dataset. HLA class I and class II types, where available, came from metadata supplied by the sample provider rather than from assay-based typing. Samples were obtained from the ongoing ImmuneRACE study (first 160 participants) and from over a thousand subjects provided by 6 global collaborators. The sample metadata nearly always contained a de-identified subject ID, COVID-19 status, age in years and sex. A freely available public database, intended as a resource for researchers studying the immune response to SARS-CoV-2, is where the repertoires were released. What the authors observed across the whole study: The quantity of clinical and demographic metadata differed by source and by participant and was supplied without curation.

The CDR3 has 14 amino acids, counting the end cysteine and phenylalanine. Here the CDR3 DNA is all that survives: 42 bases in frame from base 1. At the junction V is shortened by 5 bases and J by 0 bases, with 11 bases in between. CDR1 and CDR2 are drawn from the germline V gene (reference sequence): LNHDA, SQIVND. Collaborating institutions collected whole blood in K2EDTA tubes following their own protocols. For TCRbeta analysis, collaborator samples were shipped as frozen whole blood, as isolated PBMCs, or as DNA extracted from either sample type. Details on this clone: Its target antigen remains unknown. Per-base qualities were not stored, and no clone one base away is much larger.

TCRbeta CDR3 regions were amplified from genomic DNA using the immunoSEQ Assay, a bias-controlled multiplex PCR. For the original study's pipeline: Nucleated cell counts per sample were estimated from amplification of reference gene primers within the assay. Sequence reads were collapsed and filtered to measure the absolute abundance of every unique TCRbeta CDR3 rearrangement. For each sample, productive Simpson clonality was calculated by taking the square root of Simpson's diversity index across productive rearrangements. The source is immuneACCESS, and TCRdb retained only in-frame sequences with V and J called. Part of the clones is not carried over; for the studies checked, unresolved V genes explain less than half of this, and the remainder is unexplained. That table supplies the V and J calls and clone size; D and trimming were determined from the DNA. Present in this sample are fewer than 85,000 clones, 88% of which were seen just once. The ten largest clonotypes hold approximately 9.7% of the sample.

The source is a human donor in a cohort sampled during active COVID-19. Recombination joined TRBV19 with TRBJ2-7; matching of 5 bases hints at TRBD1 as the D gene. The sequenced sample was peripheral blood. The CDR3 sequence is CASSPSDTSYEQYF. The nucleotides are TGTGCCAGTAGTCCTTCGGACACCTCCTACGAGCAGTACTTC.